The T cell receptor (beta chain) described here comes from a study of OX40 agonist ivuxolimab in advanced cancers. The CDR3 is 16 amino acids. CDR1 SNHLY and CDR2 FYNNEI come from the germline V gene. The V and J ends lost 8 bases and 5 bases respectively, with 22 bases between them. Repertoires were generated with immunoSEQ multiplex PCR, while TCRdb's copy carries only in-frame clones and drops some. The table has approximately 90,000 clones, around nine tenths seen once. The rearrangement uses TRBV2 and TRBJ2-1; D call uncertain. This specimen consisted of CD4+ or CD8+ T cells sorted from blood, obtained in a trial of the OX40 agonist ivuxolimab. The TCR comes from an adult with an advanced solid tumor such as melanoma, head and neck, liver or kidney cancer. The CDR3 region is CASSRPPQGLNNEQFF. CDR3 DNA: TGTGCCAGCTCAAGACCCCCGCAAGGCCTTAACAATGAGCAGTTCTTC.